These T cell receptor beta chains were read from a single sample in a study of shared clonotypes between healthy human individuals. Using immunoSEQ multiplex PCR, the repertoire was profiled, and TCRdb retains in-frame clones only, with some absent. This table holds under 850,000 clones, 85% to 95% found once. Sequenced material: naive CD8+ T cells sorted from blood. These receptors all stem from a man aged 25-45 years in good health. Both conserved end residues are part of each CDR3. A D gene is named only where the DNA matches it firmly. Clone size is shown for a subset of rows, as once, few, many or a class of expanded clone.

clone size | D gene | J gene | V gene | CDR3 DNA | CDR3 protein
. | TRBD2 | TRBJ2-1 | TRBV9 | TGTGCCAGCAGCGCTCCCGGGACTAGCGGGCCGCTCCGCTCCTACAATGAGCAGTTCTTC | CASSAPGTSGPLRSYNEQFF
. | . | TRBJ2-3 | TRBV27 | TGTGCCAGCAGCCTCAACACTGGCACAGATACGCAGTATTTT | CASSLNTGTDTQYF
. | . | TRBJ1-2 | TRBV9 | TGTGCCAGCAGCGTAGACAGCTATGGCTACACCTTC | CASSVDSYGYTF
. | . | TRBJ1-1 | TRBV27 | TGTGCCAGCAGTCTCCAAGACATGAACACTGAAGCTTTCTTT | CASSLQDMNTEAFF
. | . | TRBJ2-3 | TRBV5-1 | TGCGCCAGCAGCTTGCGACCAATAGGCACAGATACGCAGTATTTT | CASSLRPIGTDTQYF
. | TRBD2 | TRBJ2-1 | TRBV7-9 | TGTGCCAGCAGCTTAAACGTGGGAGGGCTTTACAATGAGCAGTTCTTC | CASSLNVGGLYNEQFF
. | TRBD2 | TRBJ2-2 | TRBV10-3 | TGTGCCATCAGTGAGTCCGGGACTAGCGGGACCGGGGAGCTGTTTTTT | CAISESGTSGTGELFF
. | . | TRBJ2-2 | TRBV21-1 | TGTGCCAGCAGCGCATATGAAACAGCTAAAGGGGACACCGGGGAGCTGTTTTTT | CASSAYETAKGDTGELFF
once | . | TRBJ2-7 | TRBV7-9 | TGTGCCAGCAGCTTAGACCCCTACGAGCAGTACTTC | CASSLDPYEQYF
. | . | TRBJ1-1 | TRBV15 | TGTGCCACCAGCAATTCGGTCACACCCACGAACACTGAAGCTTTCTTT | CATSNSVTPTNTEAFF
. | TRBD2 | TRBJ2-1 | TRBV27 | TGTGCCAGCAGAATCGGACTAGCGGAGCACAATGAGCAGTTCTTC | CASRIGLAEHNEQFF
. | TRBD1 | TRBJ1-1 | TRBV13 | TGTGCCAGCAGCTCGACCCTAGGACAGGGAACCACTGAAGCTTTCTTT | CASSSTLGQGTTEAFF
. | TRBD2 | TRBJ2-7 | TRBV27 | TGTGCCAGTCGCCCCGGGACTAGGGTATTCGAGCAGTACTTC | CASRPGTRVFEQYF
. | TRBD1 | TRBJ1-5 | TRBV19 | TGTGCCACCGCCGGGACAGGGCTTTATCAGCCCCAGCATTTT | CATAGTGLYQPQHF
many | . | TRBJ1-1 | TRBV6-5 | TGTGCCAGCAGTTACTCTCAGAACACTGAAGCTTTCTTT | CASSYSQNTEAFF